A selection of T cell receptor beta chains follows, all from one sample in a study of blood T cell repertoires in COVID-19. Some clones are missing from TCRdb's copy, which holds only in-frame ones; the method was immunoSEQ multiplex PCR. The sample has approximately 140,000 clones, around 88% seen once; the top ten hold about 28%. Sequenced sample: peripheral blood. Source of these receptors: a human donor in a cohort sampled during active COVID-19. Both conserved end residues are part of each CDR3. Fields, in order: D gene, V gene, J gene, clone size, CDR3 protein, CDR3 DNA. The D gene is left open where the match is weak. Expanded clones get a size class; other rows say once, few or many, or leave the size out.

>TRBD1|TRBV13|TRBJ1-3|.
CASSSWTGSSGNTIYF
TGTGCCAGCAGCTCATGGACAGGTAGCTCTGGAAACACCATATATTTT
>.|TRBV2|TRBJ1-1|.
CASRTTIMNTEAFF
TGTGCCAGCAGGACGACAATCATGAACACTGAAGCTTTCTTT
>.|TRBV2|TRBJ2-7|.
CASSESGSYEQYF
TGTGCCAGCAGTGAATCAGGGTCCTACGAGCAGTACTTC
>TRBD1|TRBV6-5|TRBJ2-7|.
CALGGQAEQYF
TGTGCCTTGGGGGGACAGGCGGAGCAGTACTTC
>.|TRBV13|TRBJ2-2|.
CASSLGLAGPGELFF
TGTGCCAGCAGCTTAGGCCTCGCAGGGCCCGGGGAGCTGTTTTTT
>TRBD1|TRBV19|TRBJ2-7|.
CASSIGRGPYEQYF
TGTGCCAGTAGTATTGGCAGGGGGCCATACGAGCAGTACTTC
>.|TRBV2|TRBJ1-6|once
CASALEGGNSPLHF
TGTGCCAGCGCCTTGGAGGGAGGGAATTCACCCCTCCACTTT
>TRBD1|TRBV19|TRBJ1-3|.
CASSSRDRLKGLSFGNTIYF
TGTGCCAGTAGTTCCCGGGACAGGCTAAAGGGATTGTCATTCGGAAACACCATATATTTT
>.|TRBV4-1|TRBJ1-3|.
CASSQVAGNTIYF
TGCGCCAGCAGCCAAGTGGCCGGAAACACCATATATTTT
>.|TRBV7-9|TRBJ2-3|.
CASSSRVPDTQYF
TGTGCCAGCAGCTCCAGGGTGCCAGATACGCAGTATTTT
>.|TRBV7-6|TRBJ2-2|once
CASTLNSPDTGELFF
TGTGCCAGCACCCTAAATTCACCTGACACCGGGGAGCTGTTTTTT
>TRBD1|TRBV19|TRBJ1-2|once
CASRKTGGDYGYTF
TGTGCCAGTAGAAAGACAGGGGGCGACTATGGCTACACCTTC
>TRBD1|TRBV6-6|TRBJ1-1|.
CASSGGQQNTEAFF
TGTGCCAGCAGTGGGGGACAGCAGAACACTGAAGCTTTCTTT
>TRBD1|TRBV19|TRBJ1-1|.
CASSSGTAYFMNTEAFF
TGTGCCAGTAGCTCCGGGACAGCATATTTCATGAACACTGAAGCTTTCTTT
>TRBD1|TRBV7-2|TRBJ1-2|.
CASSLDGTGIRGYTF
TGTGCCAGCAGCTTAGATGGGACAGGGATTCGAGGCTACACCTTC
>TRBD1|TRBV10-3|TRBJ1-1|.
CAIRKGQTNTEAFF
TGTGCCATCAGAAAGGGACAGACGAACACTGAAGCTTTCTTT
>.|TRBV18|TRBJ2-7|.
CASSPRAGHRWAYEQYF
TGTGCCAGCTCACCACGGGCGGGGCACAGGTGGGCCTACGAGCAGTACTTC
>TRBD2|TRBV5-4|TRBJ2-3|.
CASSLEAGRTDTQYF
TGTGCCAGCAGCTTGGAAGCGGGGCGGACAGATACGCAGTATTTT
>.|TRBV9|TRBJ1-4|.
CASSVEMGGEEEDEKLFF
TGTGCCAGCAGCGTAGAAATGGGAGGGGAGGAGGAGGATGAAAAACTGTTTTTT
>TRBD1|TRBV2|TRBJ1-1|.
CASSDQQGGGLTEAFF
TGTGCCAGCAGTGATCAACAAGGGGGCGGCCTCACTGAAGCTTTCTTT
>TRBD1|TRBV6-5|TRBJ1-6|.
CASDRANSPLHF
TGTGCCAGTGACAGGGCCAATTCACCCCTCCACTTT
>.|TRBV18|TRBJ2-5|.
CASSPKMGRETQYF
TGTGCCAGCTCACCGAAGATGGGGCGGGAGACCCAGTACTTC
>TRBD1|TRBV5-5|TRBJ2-4|.
CASSLVGTGTIQYF
TGTGCCAGCAGCTTGGTGGGGACAGGGACCATTCAGTACTTC
>.|TRBV27|TRBJ1-5|.
CASSPHWTVRDQPQHF
TGTGCCAGCAGTCCCCATTGGACGGTGCGGGATCAGCCCCAGCATTTT
>.|TRBV12-5|TRBJ2-2|.
CASSLRQGFSWELFF
TGTGCTAGTTCCTTAAGGCAGGGGTTTAGCTGGGAGCTGTTTTTT
>.|TRBV19|TRBJ2-3|.
CASSIGSGRFADTQYF
TGTGCCAGTAGTATAGGTTCAGGCCGATTCGCAGATACGCAGTATTTT
>TRBD1|TRBV6-6|TRBJ1-5|many
CASSYGQGAQPQHF
TGTGCCAGCAGTTACGGACAGGGGGCACAGCCCCAGCATTTT
>TRBD1|TRBV14|TRBJ1-6|.
CASSRSTGASSPLHF
TGTGCCAGCAGCCGCTCGACAGGGGCGAGCTCACCCCTCCACTTT
>.|TRBV5-1|TRBJ2-3|once
CASSSRWAGAHTDTQYF
TGCGCCAGCAGCTCCCGGTGGGCGGGGGCCCACACAGATACGCAGTATTTT
>TRBD1|TRBV3-1/TRBV3-2|TRBJ1-1|.
CASSRTGGDTEAFF
TGTGCCAGCAGCCGGACAGGAGGGGACACTGAAGCTTTCTTT
>TRBD1|TRBV7-9|TRBJ2-7|.
CASSFEDRVDEQYF
TGTGCCAGCAGCTTCGAGGACAGGGTGGACGAGCAGTACTTC